This is a list of T cell receptor beta chains from one sample in a study of control samples from healthy donors and cancer patients. Produced via immunoSEQ multiplex PCR; TCRdb's table is partial and in-frame only. The table records roughly 120,000 clones, around 92% of them present only once. What was sequenced was blood. These receptors all stem from a man in his forties or fifties in good health. Both conserved end residues are part of each CDR3. Each record gives: D gene, J gene, clone size, V gene, CDR3 protein, CDR3 DNA. D genes are given only for firm matches. Part of the rows lack a size; the others show once, few, many or a class for expanded clones.

d_gene: .; j_gene: TRBJ1-6; abundance: .; v_gene: TRBV5-1; CDR3aa: CASSFQGVEESPLHF; CDR3nt: TGCGCCAGCAGCTTTCAAGGCGTTGAGGAATCACCCCTCCACTTT
d_gene: .; j_gene: TRBJ1-5; abundance: .; v_gene: TRBV10-3; CDR3aa: CAISGQSNQPQHF; CDR3nt: TGTGCCATCAGCGGACAGAGCAATCAGCCCCAGCATTTT
d_gene: .; j_gene: TRBJ1-1; abundance: .; v_gene: TRBV6-6; CDR3aa: CASSLHGGGNTEAFF; CDR3nt: TGTGCCAGCTCCCTTCACGGGGGCGGGAACACTGAAGCTTTCTTT
d_gene: TRBD1; j_gene: TRBJ1-1; abundance: .; v_gene: TRBV7-9; CDR3aa: CASSFDRVEGISDTEAFF; CDR3nt: TGTGCCAGCAGCTTCGACAGGGTTGAGGGGATATCGGACACTGAAGCTTTCTTT
d_gene: .; j_gene: TRBJ2-3; abundance: .; v_gene: TRBV11-2; CDR3aa: CASSNRGTDTQYF; CDR3nt: TGTGCCAGCAGCAACAGGGGCACAGATACGCAGTATTTT
d_gene: TRBD2; j_gene: TRBJ2-5; abundance: .; v_gene: TRBV7-2; CDR3aa: CASSFQAGGFSETQYF; CDR3nt: TGTGCCAGCAGCTTTCAAGCGGGGGGGTTCTCCGAGACCCAGTACTTC
d_gene: TRBD1; j_gene: TRBJ2-7; abundance: .; v_gene: TRBV5-1; CDR3aa: CASSSRQGVGEQYF; CDR3nt: TGCGCCAGCAGCTCCCGACAGGGGGTCGGCGAGCAGTACTTC
d_gene: .; j_gene: TRBJ1-1; abundance: .; v_gene: TRBV7-2; CDR3aa: CASSLTPRMTEAFF; CDR3nt: TGTGCCAGCAGCCTCACGCCTCGGATGACTGAAGCTTTCTTT
d_gene: TRBD1; j_gene: TRBJ2-2; abundance: .; v_gene: TRBV7-8; CDR3aa: CASSLPGGTGELFF; CDR3nt: TGTGCCAGCAGCTTACCAGGGGGAACCGGGGAGCTGTTTTTT
d_gene: .; j_gene: TRBJ2-7; abundance: .; v_gene: TRBV29-1; CDR3aa: CSVEGREVDEQYF; CDR3nt: TGCAGCGTGGAGGGGCGCGAGGTCGACGAGCAGTACTTC
d_gene: .; j_gene: TRBJ1-2; abundance: .; v_gene: TRBV10-3; CDR3aa: CAISEGAVGYTF; CDR3nt: TGTGCCATCAGTGAAGGGGCGGTTGGCTACACCTTC
d_gene: .; j_gene: TRBJ2-1; abundance: once; v_gene: TRBV14; CDR3aa: CASSQVQGYSYNEQFF; CDR3nt: TGTGCCAGCAGCCAAGTCCAGGGTTACTCCTACAATGAGCAGTTCTTC
d_gene: .; j_gene: TRBJ2-2; abundance: .; v_gene: TRBV27; CDR3aa: CASSPRPGHNTGELFF; CDR3nt: TGTGCCAGCAGTCCCCGACCGGGACACAACACCGGGGAGCTGTTTTTT
d_gene: .; j_gene: TRBJ2-7; abundance: .; v_gene: TRBV19; CDR3aa: CASSITSGYEQYF; CDR3nt: TGTGCCAGTAGTATAACCAGCGGCTACGAGCAGTACTTC
d_gene: .; j_gene: TRBJ1-1; abundance: .; v_gene: TRBV5-8; CDR3aa: CASSLGKGGTEAFF; CDR3nt: TGTGCCAGCAGCTTGGGAAAGGGCGGCACTGAAGCTTTCTTT
d_gene: .; j_gene: TRBJ1-2; abundance: .; v_gene: TRBV6-1; CDR3aa: CASSEANLHGGYTF; CDR3nt: TGTGCCAGCAGTGAAGCTAACTTACACGGGGGCTACACCTTC
d_gene: .; j_gene: TRBJ2-3; abundance: .; v_gene: TRBV15; CDR3aa: CATSRVQGGPTDTQYF; CDR3nt: TGTGCCACCAGCAGGGTACAGGGGGGGCCCACAGATACGCAGTATTTT
d_gene: .; j_gene: TRBJ1-2; abundance: .; v_gene: TRBV21-1; CDR3aa: CASSKCRSSNYGYTF; CDR3nt: TGTGCCAGCAGCAAGTGCCGCAGCTCTAACTATGGCTACACCTTC
d_gene: .; j_gene: TRBJ1-1; abundance: .; v_gene: TRBV19; CDR3aa: CASATDMNTEAFF; CDR3nt: TGTGCCAGTGCGACGGACATGAACACTGAAGCTTTCTTT
d_gene: .; j_gene: TRBJ2-3; abundance: .; v_gene: TRBV25-1; CDR3aa: CASAGPQGLPTDTQYF; CDR3nt: TGTGCCAGCGCCGGCCCTCAGGGTCTTCCCACAGATACGCAGTATTTT
d_gene: TRBD2; j_gene: TRBJ2-1; abundance: .; v_gene: TRBV5-1; CDR3aa: CASSLQAGGPSSYNEQFF; CDR3nt: TGCGCCAGCAGCTTACAGGCGGGGGGCCCTAGCTCCTACAATGAGCAGTTCTTC
d_gene: .; j_gene: TRBJ1-1; abundance: .; v_gene: TRBV5-4; CDR3aa: CASSLGTMNTEAFF; CDR3nt: TGTGCCAGCAGCTTGGGCACTATGAACACTGAAGCTTTCTTT
d_gene: TRBD1; j_gene: TRBJ1-6; abundance: .; v_gene: TRBV3-1/TRBV3-2; CDR3aa: CASSRVGTGVNSPLHF; CDR3nt: TGTGCCAGCAGCCGAGTCGGGACAGGGGTTAATTCACCCCTCCACTTT
d_gene: .; j_gene: TRBJ2-2; abundance: .; v_gene: TRBV5-5; CDR3aa: CASSSKGGKNTGELFF; CDR3nt: TGTGCCAGCAGCTCCAAGGGGGGGAAGAACACCGGGGAGCTGTTTTTT
d_gene: .; j_gene: TRBJ2-5; abundance: .; v_gene: TRBV27; CDR3aa: CASSALGGQETQYF; CDR3nt: TGTGCCAGCAGTGCGCTAGGCGGCCAAGAGACCCAGTACTTC
d_gene: TRBD2; j_gene: TRBJ2-3; abundance: .; v_gene: TRBV5-1; CDR3aa: CASSLATSAGADTQYF; CDR3nt: TGCGCCAGCAGCCTGGCCACTAGCGCCGGAGCAGATACGCAGTATTTT
d_gene: TRBD1; j_gene: TRBJ1-3; abundance: .; v_gene: TRBV9; CDR3aa: CASSVGQGGVSGNTIYF; CDR3nt: TGTGCCAGCAGCGTAGGACAGGGAGGAGTCTCTGGAAACACCATATATTTT
d_gene: .; j_gene: TRBJ1-2; abundance: .; v_gene: TRBV18; CDR3aa: CASSPPVDRGRDGYTF; CDR3nt: TGTGCCAGCTCACCACCGGTGGACCGGGGGCGGGATGGCTACACCTTC
d_gene: .; j_gene: TRBJ1-2; abundance: few; v_gene: TRBV30; CDR3aa: CAWRLMGTFHGYTF; CDR3nt: TGTGCCTGGAGGCTTATGGGGACCTTCCATGGCTACACCTTC
d_gene: TRBD2; j_gene: TRBJ2-1; abundance: .; v_gene: TRBV11-2; CDR3aa: CASSLGPLAGVYNEQFF; CDR3nt: TGTGCCAGCAGCTTAGGCCCCCTGGCGGGGGTTTACAATGAGCAGTTCTTC